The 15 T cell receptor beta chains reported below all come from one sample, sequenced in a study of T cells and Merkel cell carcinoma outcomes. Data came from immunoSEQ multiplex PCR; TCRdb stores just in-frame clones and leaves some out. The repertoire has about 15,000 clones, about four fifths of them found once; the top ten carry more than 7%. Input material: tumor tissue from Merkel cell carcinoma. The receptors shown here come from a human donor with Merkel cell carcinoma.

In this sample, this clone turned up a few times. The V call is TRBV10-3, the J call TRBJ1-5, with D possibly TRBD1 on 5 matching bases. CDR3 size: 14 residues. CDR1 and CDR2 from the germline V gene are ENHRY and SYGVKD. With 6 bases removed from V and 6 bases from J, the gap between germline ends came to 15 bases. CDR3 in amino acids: CAIRAGTDSQPQHF. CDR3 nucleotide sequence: TGTGCCATCAGGGCTGGTACAGACAGTCAGCCCCAGCATTTT.

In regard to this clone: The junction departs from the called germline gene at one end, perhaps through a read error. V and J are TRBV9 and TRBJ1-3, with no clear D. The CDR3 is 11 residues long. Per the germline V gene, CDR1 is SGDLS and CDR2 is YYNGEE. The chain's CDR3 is CASGPGNTIYF. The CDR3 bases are TGTGCCAGCGGGCCTGGGAACACCATATATTTT.

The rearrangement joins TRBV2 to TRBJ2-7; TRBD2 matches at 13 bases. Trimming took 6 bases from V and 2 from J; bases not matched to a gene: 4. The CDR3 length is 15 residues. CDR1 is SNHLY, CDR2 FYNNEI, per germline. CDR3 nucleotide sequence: TGTGCCAGCAGAGACGGACTAGCGGGGGCCTACGAGCAGTACTTC. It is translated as CASRDGLAGAYEQYF.

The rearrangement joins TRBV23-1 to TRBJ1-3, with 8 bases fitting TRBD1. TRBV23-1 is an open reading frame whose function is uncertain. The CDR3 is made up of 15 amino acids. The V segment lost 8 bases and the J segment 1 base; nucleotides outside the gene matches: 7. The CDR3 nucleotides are TGCGCCAGCGCGACAGGGGTTCCTTCTGGAAACACCATATATTTT. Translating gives CASATGVPSGNTIYF.

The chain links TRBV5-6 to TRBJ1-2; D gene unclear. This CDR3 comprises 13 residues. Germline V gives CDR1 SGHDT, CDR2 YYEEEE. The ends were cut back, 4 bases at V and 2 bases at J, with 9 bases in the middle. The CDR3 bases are TGTGCCAGCAGCCAATCCGGGAACTATGGCTACACCTTC. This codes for CASSQSGNYGYTF.

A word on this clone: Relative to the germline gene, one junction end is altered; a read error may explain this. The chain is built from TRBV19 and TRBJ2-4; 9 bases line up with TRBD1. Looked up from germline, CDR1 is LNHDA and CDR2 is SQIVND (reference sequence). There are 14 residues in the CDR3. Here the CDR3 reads CASSPQGARNIQYF. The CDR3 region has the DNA TGTGCCAGTAGTCCACAGGGGGCCAGAAACATTCAGTACTTC.

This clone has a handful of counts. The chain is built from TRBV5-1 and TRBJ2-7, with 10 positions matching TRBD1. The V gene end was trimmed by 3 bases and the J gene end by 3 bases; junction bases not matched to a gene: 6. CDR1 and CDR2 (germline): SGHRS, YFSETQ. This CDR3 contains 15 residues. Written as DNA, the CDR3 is TGCGCCAGCAGCTCAACGACAGGGGGCAACTACGAGCAGTACTTC. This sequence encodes CASSSTTGGNYEQYF.

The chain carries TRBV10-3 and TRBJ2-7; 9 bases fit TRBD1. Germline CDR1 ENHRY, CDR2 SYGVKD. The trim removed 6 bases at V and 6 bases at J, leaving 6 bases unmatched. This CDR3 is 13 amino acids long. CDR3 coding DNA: TGTGCCATCAGACAGGGGGCGTTGGGCGAGCAGTACTTC. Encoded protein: CAIRQGALGEQYF.

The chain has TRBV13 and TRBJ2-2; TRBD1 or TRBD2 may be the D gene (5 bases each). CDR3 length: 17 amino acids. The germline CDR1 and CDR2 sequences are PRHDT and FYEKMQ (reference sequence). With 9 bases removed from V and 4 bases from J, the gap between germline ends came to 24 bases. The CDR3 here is CASTTEGRRSATGELFF. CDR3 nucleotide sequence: TGTGCCAGTACCACCGAGGGGAGAAGGTCGGCCACCGGGGAGCTGTTTTTT.

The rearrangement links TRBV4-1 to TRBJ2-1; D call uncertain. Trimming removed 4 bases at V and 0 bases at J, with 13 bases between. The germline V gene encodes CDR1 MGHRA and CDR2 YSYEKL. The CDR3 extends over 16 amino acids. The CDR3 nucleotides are TGCGCCAGCAGCCTCGCACACATGAGCTCCTACAATGAGCAGTTCTTC. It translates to CASSLAHMSSYNEQFF.

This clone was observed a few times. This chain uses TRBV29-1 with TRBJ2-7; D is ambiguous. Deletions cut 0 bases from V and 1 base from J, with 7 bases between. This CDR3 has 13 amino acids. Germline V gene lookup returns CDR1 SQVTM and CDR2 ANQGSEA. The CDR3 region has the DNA TGCAGCGTTGAAGATATCGATTCCTACGAGCAGTACTTC. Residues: CSVEDIDSYEQYF.

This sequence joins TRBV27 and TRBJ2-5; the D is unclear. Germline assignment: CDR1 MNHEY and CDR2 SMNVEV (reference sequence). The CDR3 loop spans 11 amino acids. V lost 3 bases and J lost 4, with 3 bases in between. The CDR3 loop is CASSLGETQYF. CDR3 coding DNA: TGTGCCAGCAGTTTGGGAGAGACCCAGTACTTC.

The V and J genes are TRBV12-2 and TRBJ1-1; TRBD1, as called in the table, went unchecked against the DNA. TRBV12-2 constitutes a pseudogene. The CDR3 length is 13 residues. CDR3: CASRLARNTEAFF. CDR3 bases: TGTGCAAGTCGCTTAGCCAGGAACACTGAAGCTTTCTTT.

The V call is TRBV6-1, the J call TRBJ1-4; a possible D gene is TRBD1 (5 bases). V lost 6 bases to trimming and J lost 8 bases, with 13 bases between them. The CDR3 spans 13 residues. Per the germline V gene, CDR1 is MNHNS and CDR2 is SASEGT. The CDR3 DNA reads TGTGCCAGCAGCGGCGGGACTTTGGAAAAACTGTTTTTT. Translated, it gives CASSGGTLEKLFF.

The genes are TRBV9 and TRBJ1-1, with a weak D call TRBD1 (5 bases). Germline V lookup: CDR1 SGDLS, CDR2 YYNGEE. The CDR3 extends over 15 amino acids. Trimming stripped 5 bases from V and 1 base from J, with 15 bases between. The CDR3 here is CASSITGGGNTEAFF. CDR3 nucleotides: TGTGCCAGCAGTATTACGGGGGGTGGGAACACTGAAGCTTTCTTT.